This is a list of T cell receptor beta chains from one sample in a study of CD8 T cells in Susac syndrome. TCRdb recomputed calls from the immunoSEQ multiplex PCR reads with MiXCR, one row per CDR3 protein. The sample lists about 150,000 distinct CDR3 sequences; approximately 95% were seen once. The sample was CD8+ T cells from PBMCs. The receptors were sampled from a human donor with Susac syndrome. Both conserved end residues are trimmed from each CDR3.

j_call | v_call | cdr3_aa
TRBJ1-1 | TRBV6-5 | ASSYSLQGGTEAF
TRBJ1-4 | TRBV7-8 | ASSLSGTTGPEGEKLF
TRBJ1-5 | TRBV28 | ASSFFGALGQPQH
TRBJ1-3 | TRBV9 | ASSAPATGNTIY
TRBJ2-3 | TRBV7-9 | ASRPGRPDTQY
TRBJ1-2 | TRBV4-1 | ASSQDPPVYT
TRBJ1-1 | TRBV6-1 | ASSDSNEAF
TRBJ2-3 | TRBV5-1 | ASRSRSTDTQY
TRBJ2-5 | TRBV13 | ASSFARDVQETQY
TRBJ2-1 | TRBV20-1 | SARAPGASSYNEQF
TRBJ2-7 | TRBV7-7 | ASSLVGQSGEQY
TRBJ1-4 | TRBV5-1 | ASSLGQGISEKLF
TRBJ2-2 | TRBV30 | AWSASLAGGGRAGELF
TRBJ2-7 | TRBV6-5 | ASARDIPYEQY
TRBJ2-7 | TRBV4-1 | ASSRPGVSEQY
TRBJ2-5 | TRBV5-1 | ASRPDSRDQDTQY
TRBJ2-7 | TRBV6-1 | ASSDLSYEQY
TRBJ1-2 | TRBV15 | ATSIRDSYYGYT
TRBJ1-1 | TRBV30 | AWSVDLNTEAF
TRBJ2-5 | TRBV4-1 | ASSQALAYQETQY
TRBJ2-7 | TRBV27 | ASSLAGTDSSYEQY
TRBJ1-2 | TRBV9 | ASSYRGSRYGYT
TRBJ2-1 | TRBV7-8 | ASSPTSGPANEQF
TRBJ2-7 | TRBV7-9 | ASSLEDTYEQY
TRBJ2-7 | TRBV5-1 | ASSLERRGGQEIPYEQY
TRBJ2-1 | TRBV7-8 | ASSPGSARETNYNEQF
TRBJ1-2 | TRBV10-3 | ATRTGLWT
TRBJ2-3 | TRBV27 | ASSFLLAGGPLDTQY
TRBJ2-5 | TRBV10-3 | AISEEGWQETQY
TRBJ1-4 | TRBV9 | ASSGGTGVATNEKLF
TRBJ2-7 | TRBV27 | ASRPGLAGYEQY
TRBJ1-3 | TRBV13 | ASSLRGSGNTIY
TRBJ2-2 | TRBV4-1 | ASSRPTSGSDAGELF
TRBJ1-4 | TRBV12-3/TRBV12-4 | ASSFGLPEKLF
TRBJ2-1 | TRBV13 | ASSLGRDREGGRGI
TRBJ1-1 | TRBV10-3 | AISESGSNTEAF
TRBJ2-1 | TRBV20-1 | SAHRPVVNEQF
TRBJ2-7 | TRBV5-1 | ASSLTTGSYEQY
TRBJ2-1 | TRBV9 | ASSFNGRAPNEQF
TRBJ2-1 | TRBV24-1 | ATSDFSLGAGVYEQF
TRBJ2-1 | TRBV6-5 | ASSYSTTDMAHEQF
TRBJ2-5 | TRBV6-1 | ASSPRGWILKETQY